The rows below give T cell receptor beta chains drawn from one sample of a study of blood T cells in healthy people across ages. TCRdb used MiXCR to reprocess the 5' RACE reads, holding one entry per CDR3 protein. Among some 860,000 distinct CDR3 sequences, more than 50% were seen once, and the ten largest hold 20% to 30%. The sequenced sample was blood. The receptors derive from a man aged 40-49 years in good health. The CDR3 runs from the conserved cysteine through the conserved F or W. D genes are given only for firm matches. A row's size may be missing; if present it is once, few, many or a size class.

CDR3 protein: CASSPGLLALSGGAFF
CDR3 DNA: TGTGCCAGCAGTCCTGGTTTACTCGCTCTTAGCGGTGGAGCTTTCTTT
J gene: TRBJ1-1
V gene: TRBV28
clone size: many
D gene: .

CDR3 protein: CASRQSSGGEKLFF
CDR3 DNA: TGTGCCAGCAGGCAGAGTTCAGGGGGTGAAAAACTGTTTTTT
J gene: TRBJ1-4
V gene: TRBV28
clone size: .
D gene: TRBD1

CDR3 protein: CASSPQGPDTQYF
CDR3 DNA: TGTGCCAGCAGCCCCCAGGGGCCAGATACGCAGTATTTT
J gene: TRBJ2-3
V gene: TRBV3-1
clone size: few
D gene: .

CDR3 protein: CSAYSYEQYF
CDR3 DNA: TGCAGTGCTTACAGTTACGAGCAGTACTTC
J gene: TRBJ2-7
V gene: TRBV20-1
clone size: .
D gene: .

CDR3 protein: CASSPGTSGGPTDTQYF
CDR3 DNA: TGCGCCAGCAGCCCCGGGACTAGCGGGGGGCCCACAGATACGCAGTATTTT
J gene: TRBJ2-3
V gene: TRBV5-1
clone size: .
D gene: TRBD2

CDR3 protein: CASSPKEGAGNTEAFF
CDR3 DNA: TGTGCCAGCTCACCAAAGGAGGGGGCAGGTAACACTGAAGCTTTCTTT
J gene: TRBJ1-1
V gene: TRBV18
clone size: .
D gene: TRBD1

CDR3 protein: CASSSVYGLAGGQADTQYF
CDR3 DNA: TGTGCCAGCAGTTCCGTCTACGGACTAGCGGGGGGGCAGGCAGATACGCAGTATTTT
J gene: TRBJ2-3
V gene: TRBV28
clone size: .
D gene: TRBD2

CDR3 protein: CSASLWGENEQFF
CDR3 DNA: TGCAGTGCTTCCCTATGGGGGGAGAATGAGCAGTTCTTC
J gene: TRBJ2-1
V gene: TRBV20-1
clone size: .
D gene: .

CDR3 protein: CASSFTQDPWNEQFF
CDR3 DNA: TGCGCCAGCAGCTTCACGCAGGACCCTTGGAATGAGCAGTTCTTC
J gene: TRBJ2-1
V gene: TRBV5-1
clone size: once
D gene: .

CDR3 protein: CSASLLGNEQFF
CDR3 DNA: TGCAGTGCTTCGTTACTAGGAAATGAGCAGTTCTTC
J gene: TRBJ2-1
V gene: TRBV20-1
clone size: .
D gene: .

CDR3 protein: CASSPPGRNYEQYF
CDR3 DNA: TGTGCCAGCAGTCCCCCGGGCAGGAACTACGAGCAGTACTTC
J gene: TRBJ2-7
V gene: TRBV28
clone size: .
D gene: .

CDR3 protein: CASGTAYEQYF
CDR3 DNA: TGTGCCAGCGGGACAGCCTACGAGCAGTACTTC
J gene: TRBJ2-7
V gene: TRBV12-3/TRBV12-4
clone size: few
D gene: TRBD1

CDR3 protein: CASLKPWRGAKNIQYF
CDR3 DNA: TGTGCCAGCCTAAAGCCTTGGAGGGGAGCCAAAAACATTCAGTACTTC
J gene: TRBJ2-4
V gene: TRBV2
clone size: few
D gene: .

CDR3 protein: CASSSFSSYNEQFF
CDR3 DNA: TGTGCCAGCAGCTCGTTTAGCTCCTACAATGAGCAGTTCTTC
J gene: TRBJ2-1
V gene: TRBV7-8
clone size: .
D gene: .

CDR3 protein: CASSPRQSTDTQYF
CDR3 DNA: TGTGCCAGCAGCCCTAGACAGAGCACAGATACGCAGTATTTT
J gene: TRBJ2-3
V gene: TRBV7-6
clone size: .
D gene: .

CDR3 protein: CAPERGSEYGYTF
CDR3 DNA: TGTGCCCCAGAGAGAGGCAGTGAATATGGCTACACCTTC
J gene: TRBJ1-2
V gene: TRBV2
clone size: .
D gene: .

CDR3 protein: CASRPTGDQETQYF
CDR3 DNA: TGTGCCAGCAGACCGACAGGGGATCAGGAGACCCAGTACTTC
J gene: TRBJ2-5
V gene: TRBV2
clone size: .
D gene: TRBD1

CDR3 protein: CASSKLRRGRETQYF
CDR3 DNA: TGTGCCAGCAGCAAACTTAGAAGGGGTAGGGAGACCCAGTACTTC
J gene: TRBJ2-5
V gene: TRBV11-2
clone size: .
D gene: .

CDR3 protein: CASSDRGQGYDEQYF
CDR3 DNA: TGTGCCAGCAGTGACCGGGGACAGGGATACGACGAGCAGTACTTC
J gene: TRBJ2-7
V gene: TRBV6-4
clone size: .
D gene: TRBD1

CDR3 protein: CASSQEGGSEYF
CDR3 DNA: TGTGCCAGCAGCCAAGAAGGGGGTTCGGAGTACTTC
J gene: TRBJ2-7
V gene: TRBV14
clone size: .
D gene: .

CDR3 protein: CSANSGTEAFF
CDR3 DNA: TGCAGTGCTAACTCGGGCACTGAAGCTTTCTTT
J gene: TRBJ1-1
V gene: TRBV20-1
clone size: once
D gene: .

CDR3 protein: CSAITGGAETQYF
CDR3 DNA: TGCAGTGCTATTACAGGGGGCGCAGAGACCCAGTACTTC
J gene: TRBJ2-5
V gene: TRBV20-1
clone size: .
D gene: TRBD1

CDR3 protein: CASSTTGGEQYF
CDR3 DNA: TGTGCCAGCAGTACAACAGGTGGCGAGCAGTACTTC
J gene: TRBJ2-7
V gene: TRBV6-2/TRBV6-3
clone size: .
D gene: .

CDR3 protein: CASSLVMGQQETQYF
CDR3 DNA: TGCGCCAGCAGCTTGGTGATGGGACAGCAAGAGACCCAGTACTTC
J gene: TRBJ2-5
V gene: TRBV5-1
clone size: .
D gene: TRBD1

CDR3 protein: CSTEKPGGETQYF
CDR3 DNA: TGCAGCACCGAAAAACCGGGGGGAGAGACCCAGTACTTC
J gene: TRBJ2-5
V gene: TRBV29-1
clone size: .
D gene: TRBD2

CDR3 protein: CSARHSYEQYF
CDR3 DNA: TGCAGTGCTAGGCACTCCTACGAGCAGTACTTC
J gene: TRBJ2-7
V gene: TRBV20-1
clone size: .
D gene: .

CDR3 protein: CASSLAPKADTQYF
CDR3 DNA: TGTGCCAGCAGTTTAGCTCCTAAGGCAGATACGCAGTATTTT
J gene: TRBJ2-3
V gene: TRBV12-3/TRBV12-4
clone size: .
D gene: .

CDR3 protein: CASSLHGTSGGEGDTQYF
CDR3 DNA: TGTGCCAGCAGCCTCCACGGGACTAGCGGGGGGGAGGGAGATACGCAGTATTTT
J gene: TRBJ2-3
V gene: TRBV9
clone size: .
D gene: TRBD2

CDR3 protein: CASSLQPSTGELFF
CDR3 DNA: TGTGCCAGCAGTTTACAACCGAGCACCGGGGAGCTGTTTTTT
J gene: TRBJ2-2
V gene: TRBV12-3/TRBV12-4
clone size: .
D gene: .

CDR3 protein: CATSRFGQGGGEKLFF
CDR3 DNA: TGTGCCACCAGCAGGTTCGGACAGGGCGGTGGTGAAAAACTGTTTTTT
J gene: TRBJ1-4
V gene: TRBV15
clone size: many
D gene: TRBD1

CDR3 protein: CASSPSRGETEAFF
CDR3 DNA: TGTGCCAGCAGCCCTTCACGGGGGGAGACTGAAGCTTTCTTT
J gene: TRBJ1-1
V gene: TRBV6-1
clone size: .
D gene: .

CDR3 protein: CASSSGGEQPQHF
CDR3 DNA: TGTGCCAGCAGCTCTGGCGGGGAACAGCCCCAGCATTTT
J gene: TRBJ1-5
V gene: TRBV5-6
clone size: .
D gene: .

CDR3 protein: CASSQTRGVSREQYF
CDR3 DNA: TGTGCCAGCAGCCAAACACGGGGAGTTTCGCGCGAGCAGTACTTC
J gene: TRBJ2-7
V gene: TRBV3-1
clone size: .
D gene: .

CDR3 protein: CSVGQGGADEQFF
CDR3 DNA: TGCAGCGTTGGGCAAGGAGGGGCGGATGAGCAGTTCTTC
J gene: TRBJ2-1
V gene: TRBV29-1
clone size: few
D gene: .

CDR3 protein: CASSYFLASTYEQYF
CDR3 DNA: TGTGCCAGCAGTTACTTCCTAGCGAGTACCTACGAGCAGTACTTC
J gene: TRBJ2-7
V gene: TRBV6-2/TRBV6-3
clone size: .
D gene: .

CDR3 protein: CSVEYLQGGEQYF
CDR3 DNA: TGCAGCGTTGAATACCTACAGGGGGGCGAGCAGTACTTC
J gene: TRBJ2-7
V gene: TRBV29-1
clone size: .
D gene: TRBD1

CDR3 protein: CASSQEYGTTYNEQYF
CDR3 DNA: TGTGCCAGCAGCCAAGAATACGGGACAACTTACAATGAGCAGTACTTC
J gene: TRBJ2-5
V gene: TRBV3-1
clone size: .
D gene: .

CDR3 protein: CASSPGRRGGYEQYF
CDR3 DNA: TGCGCCAGCAGCCCCGGCAGGAGAGGGGGTTACGAGCAGTACTTC
J gene: TRBJ2-7
V gene: TRBV5-1
clone size: .
D gene: .

CDR3 protein: CASCGTGNQPQHF
CDR3 DNA: TGTGCCAGCTGTGGGACAGGCAATCAGCCCCAGCATTTT
J gene: TRBJ1-5
V gene: TRBV2
clone size: .
D gene: TRBD1

CDR3 protein: CSVEDPGGRQVSGYTF
CDR3 DNA: TGCAGCGTTGAAGACCCGGGCGGCCGTCAGGTATCTGGCTACACCTTC
J gene: TRBJ1-2
V gene: TRBV29-1
clone size: .
D gene: .

CDR3 protein: CASSLPLSGRHNSSYNEQFF
CDR3 DNA: TGCGCCAGCAGCTTGCCCTTAAGCGGGCGCCACAACAGCTCCTACAATGAGCAGTTCTTC
J gene: TRBJ2-1
V gene: TRBV5-1
clone size: few
D gene: .

CDR3 protein: CASSVQGAPGYTF
CDR3 DNA: TGTGCCAGCAGTGTTCAGGGGGCGCCTGGCTACACCTTC
J gene: TRBJ1-2
V gene: TRBV12-3/TRBV12-4
clone size: few
D gene: TRBD1

CDR3 protein: CASSVRTGSEAFF
CDR3 DNA: TGTGCCAGCAGCGTTAGAACTGGGTCTGAAGCTTTCTTT
J gene: TRBJ1-1
V gene: TRBV9
clone size: .
D gene: .

CDR3 protein: CASTSFYEQYF
CDR3 DNA: TGTGCCAGCACTAGCTTTTACGAGCAGTACTTC
J gene: TRBJ2-7
V gene: TRBV28
clone size: .
D gene: .

CDR3 protein: CASSFSDQKTLEAFF
CDR3 DNA: TGTGCCAGCAGTTTTTCAGATCAAAAAACCTTAGAAGCTTTCTTT
J gene: TRBJ1-1
V gene: TRBV12-3/TRBV12-4
clone size: .
D gene: .

CDR3 protein: CAGQGRLNTEAFF
CDR3 DNA: TGTGCCGGACAGGGGAGGTTGAACACTGAAGCTTTCTTT
J gene: TRBJ1-1
V gene: TRBV2
clone size: .
D gene: TRBD1

CDR3 protein: CASGLTTTGGSEQYF
CDR3 DNA: TGCGCCAGCGGCTTGACGACGACAGGAGGCTCCGAGCAGTACTTC
J gene: TRBJ2-7
V gene: TRBV5-1
clone size: once
D gene: .

CDR3 protein: CSAARGLAGVYEQYF
CDR3 DNA: TGCAGTGCTGCCAGAGGACTAGCGGGAGTCTACGAGCAGTACTTC
J gene: TRBJ2-7
V gene: TRBV20-1
clone size: few
D gene: TRBD2

CDR3 protein: CASSQDENRDGYTF
CDR3 DNA: TGCGCCAGCAGCCAAGATGAAAACCGAGATGGCTACACCTTC
J gene: TRBJ1-2
V gene: TRBV4-1
clone size: .
D gene: .

CDR3 protein: CASSPYKGTEETQYF
CDR3 DNA: TGTGCCAGCAGTCCATACAAGGGTACTGAAGAGACCCAGTACTTC
J gene: TRBJ2-5
V gene: TRBV25-1
clone size: .
D gene: .

CDR3 protein: CASGLGGGSETQYF
CDR3 DNA: TGTGCCAGCGGTCTAGGCGGGGGCTCAGAGACCCAGTACTTC
J gene: TRBJ2-5
V gene: TRBV9
clone size: .
D gene: .

CDR3 protein: CASSPPPGQPEPQHF
CDR3 DNA: TGTGCCAGCAGCCCGCCACCCGGACAGCCCGAGCCCCAGCATTTT
J gene: TRBJ1-5
V gene: TRBV7-3
clone size: once
D gene: .

CDR3 protein: CASSFGGYSYNEQFF
CDR3 DNA: TGTGCCAGCAGCTTTGGCGGGTACTCCTACAATGAGCAGTTCTTC
J gene: TRBJ2-1
V gene: TRBV7-2
clone size: few
D gene: .

CDR3 protein: CASSLTGEIYNSPLHF
CDR3 DNA: TGTGCCAGCAGTTTAACAGGGGAAATCTATAATTCACCCCTCCACTTT
J gene: TRBJ1-6
V gene: TRBV28
clone size: .
D gene: TRBD1

CDR3 protein: CASSQGREGSEQYF
CDR3 DNA: TGCGCCAGCAGCCAAGGGCGGGAGGGATCCGAGCAGTACTTC
J gene: TRBJ2-7
V gene: TRBV4-3
clone size: few
D gene: TRBD2

CDR3 protein: CASSQDRDRGTADTQYF
CDR3 DNA: TGCGCCAGCAGCCAAGATCGGGACAGGGGAACGGCGGATACGCAGTATTTT
J gene: TRBJ2-3
V gene: TRBV4-3
clone size: .
D gene: TRBD1

CDR3 protein: CSATDRGSSEQYF
CDR3 DNA: TGCAGTGCTACTGACAGGGGCTCTAGCGAGCAGTACTTC
J gene: TRBJ2-7
V gene: TRBV20-1
clone size: .
D gene: TRBD1

CDR3 protein: CASSWRGMNTEAFF
CDR3 DNA: TGTGCCAGCAGTTGGCGGGGCATGAACACTGAAGCTTTCTTT
J gene: TRBJ1-1
V gene: TRBV27
clone size: .
D gene: .

CDR3 protein: CAISPGQGPYEQYF
CDR3 DNA: TGTGCCATCAGTCCGGGACAGGGACCCTACGAGCAGTACTTC
J gene: TRBJ2-7
V gene: TRBV10-3
clone size: .
D gene: TRBD1

CDR3 protein: CASSLAKGVGTEAFF
CDR3 DNA: TGTGCCAGCAGCTTAGCGAAGGGGGTCGGTACTGAAGCTTTCTTT
J gene: TRBJ1-1
V gene: TRBV7-6
clone size: .
D gene: .